What follows are 17 T cell receptor beta chains derived from one specimen sequenced in a study of beta chain features in type 1 diabetes. Reverse transcription of all isolated RNA meant that expressed TCRB transcripts were sequenced. The table came from immunoSEQ multiplex PCR; TCRdb's copy has only in-frame clones and leaves some out. Of fewer than 400,000 clones listed, 9.3% are singletons. These TCRs are of unknown antigen specificity. Regarding the study as a whole: Moderate but significant shortening of TCRB CDR3s was recorded in all four CD4+ subsets from Type 1 diabetes patients.

Sequenced input: central memory CD4+ T cells from blood. The source of these receptors is a young man with type 1 diabetes.

The rearrangement uses TRBV29-1 and TRBJ1-5; 9 bases are shared with TRBD1. V lost 7 bases and J lost 3; bases outside the gene matches: 7. Germline V gene data show CDR1 as SQVTM and CDR2 as ANQGSEA. This CDR3 is 14 amino acids long. CDR3 in amino acids: CSAKTGGDNQPQHF. CDR3 DNA: TGCAGCGCTAAGACAGGGGGGGACAATCAGCCCCAGCATTTT.

This clone was observed many times. The DNA for the CDR3 is TGTGCCAGCAGCTTACAGGGGGCGCGGGCTAATGAAAAACTGTTTTTT. This encodes CASSLQGARANEKLFF. The chain recombines TRBV7-8 with TRBJ1-4; 8 bases map to TRBD1. V shed 2 bases, J shed 3 bases, and the junction held 5 bases outside the gene matches. The CDR3 is made up of 16 amino acids. Germline values: CDR1 SGHVS, CDR2 FQNEAQ. Full variable domain (outside the CDR3, taken from reference TRBV7-8 and TRBJ1-4): GAGVSQSPRYKVAKRGQDVALRCDPISGHVSLFWYQQALGQGPEFLTYFQNEAQLDKSGLPSDRFFAERPEGSVSTLKIQRTQQEDSAVYLCASSLQGARANEKLFFGSGTQLSVL.

V and J are TRBV30 and TRBJ1-1; D gene uncertain. CDR3 length equals 12 residues. V gave up 5 bases and J gave up 0 bases, with 7 bases separating them. CDR1 and CDR2 (germline): GTSNPN, SVGIG (reference sequence). The CDR3: CAWSGVNTEAFF. CDR3 sequence (DNA): TGTGCCTGGTCTGGGGTGAACACTGAAGCTTTCTTT.

Only a few counts were recorded for this clone. J is TRBJ1-5 and V is TRBV7-2; D is ambiguous. The V gene's germline CDR1 is SGHTA and CDR2 FQGNSA. The ends were cut back, 3 bases at V and 4 bases at J, with 10 bases in the middle. The CDR3 totals 14 residues. The CDR3 nucleotides are TGTGCCAGCAGCTTTGGGGTCAAGAATCAGCCCCAGCATTTT. It encodes CASSFGVKNQPQHF.

This chain connects TRBV9 to TRBJ2-1; 7 positions match TRBD1. CDR1 and CDR2 (germline): SGDLS, YYNGEE. This CDR3 has 13 amino acids. V dropped 0 bases and J dropped 7; count of bases not matched to a gene: 1. The chain's CDR3 is CASSVARGNEQFF. Written as DNA, the CDR3 is TGTGCCAGCAGCGTAGCCAGGGGGAATGAGCAGTTCTTC.

For the CDR3, the DNA is TGTGCCAGCAGTTACTCGATGCCAGGGGACCCCTACGAGCAGTACTTC. It codes for CASSYSMPGDPYEQYF. This chain links TRBV6-5 with TRBJ2-7; maybe TRBD1 (6 bases). Germline CDR1 MNHEY, CDR2 SVGAGI. The CDR3 sequence is 16 residues long. V was trimmed by 0 bases and J by 2 bases, leaving 14 bases between them.

The chain recombines TRBV27 with TRBJ2-7, with a weak D call TRBD1 (6 bases). This CDR3 spans 14 amino acids. V lost 3 bases and J lost 6, with 15 bases in between. Germline V CDR1 and CDR2: MNHEY, SMNVEV (reference sequence). The CDR3 is CASSFRGAESEQYF. CDR3 in DNA: TGTGCCAGCAGTTTCAGGGGTGCCGAGAGCGAGCAGTACTTC.

The J gene is TRBJ2-6, the V gene TRBV4-3; 9 bases are shared with TRBD1. The CDR3 consists of 20 residues. V shed 3 bases, J shed 0 bases, and the junction held 12 bases outside the gene matches. The germline gives CDR1 LGHNA, CDR2 YSLEER. The CDR3 coding sequence is TGCGCCAGCAGCCACAGCAAACAGGGGGCGGGTTCCTCTGGGGCCAACGTCCTGACTTTC. Protein product: CASSHSKQGAGSSGANVLTF.

This chain joins TRBV6-1 and TRBJ1-1; unclear D gene. The V gene lost 7 bases and the J gene lost 4 bases, with 16 bases spanning the gap. Germline V lookup: CDR1 MNHNS, CDR2 SASEGT. The CDR3 totals 14 residues. CDR3 in amino acids: CASIKNSPFTEAFF. The CDR3 DNA reads as TGTGCCAGCATCAAGAACAGTCCTTTCACTGAAGCTTTCTTT.

The chain couples TRBV14 to TRBJ2-7; a weak D match, TRBD1 (6 bases). CDR1 is SGHDN, CDR2 FVKESK, per germline. V lost 4 bases and J lost 2, with 9 bases in between. The CDR3 length is 13 residues. Here the CDR3 DNA reads TGTGCCAGCAGCCGGGACACCACCTACGAGCAGTACTTC. Translation gives CASSRDTTYEQYF.

This clone was picked up a small number of times. The V call is TRBV6-5, the J call TRBJ1-1; no firm D call. Germline CDR1 reads MNHEY; CDR2 reads SVGAGI. The CDR3 has 13 residues. Between the trimmed V and J ends, which lost 5 bases and 1 base, there was a span of 8 bases. In DNA form, the CDR3 reads TGTGCCAGCAGTCGCGGAGGGAACACTGAAGCTTTCTTT. Amino acids: CASSRGGNTEAFF.

In its sample, this clone was seen a few times. Within the sample, other DNA sequences also encode this same CDR3. This sequence joins TRBV6-4 and TRBJ1-6; D may be TRBD1 (5 bases). The CDR3 covers 13 residues. V lost 2 bases to trimming and J lost 10 bases, with 9 bases between them. Germline lookup yields CDR1 MRHNA and CDR2 SNTAGT. CDR3 loop: CASSDQGGSPLHF. The CDR3, as DNA: TGTGCCAGCAGTGACCAGGGAGGCTCACCCCTCCACTTT.

V is TRBV6-5 and J is TRBJ1-5; D not resolved. V dropped 2 bases and J dropped 0 bases, with 5 bases sitting between them. CDR1 is MNHEY, CDR2 SVGAGI, per germline. The CDR3 runs to 14 residues. CDR3 in DNA: TGTGCCAGCAGTTACAGACATAGCAATCAGCCCCAGCATTTT. It encodes CASSYRHSNQPQHF.

A word on this clone: In the same sample, other DNA sequences code for this CDR3. This chain connects TRBV7-2 to TRBJ2-3; 7 bases match TRBD2. V was pared by 4 bases and J by 3 bases, with 4 bases of the junction left unmatched. Germline-derived CDR1 and CDR2 are SGHTA and FQGNSA. This CDR3 comprises 14 residues. Here the CDR3 DNA reads TGTGCCAGCAGCTCTAGCGGAGGGACAGATACGCAGTATTTT. Translated: CASSSSGGTDTQYF.

In this sample, this clone turned up a few times. The chain combines TRBV6-6 with TRBJ1-2; perhaps TRBD1 as D (6 bases). Germline V gives CDR1 MNHNY, CDR2 SVGAGI (reference sequence). The CDR3 spans 14 residues. V shed 2 bases and J shed 7 bases, with 14 bases lying between them. The CDR3 spells CASSYGQGRAGYTF. As DNA, the CDR3 is TGTGCCAGCAGTTACGGTCAGGGGAGGGCTGGCTACACCTTC.

The CDR3 sequence is CASSPGSSGANVLTF. The CDR3 coding sequence is TGTGCCAGCAGCCCTGGAAGCTCTGGGGCCAACGTCCTGACTTTC. This chain uses TRBV7-9 with TRBJ2-6; no reliable D call. Germline V gene lookup returns CDR1 SEHNR and CDR2 FQNEAQ (reference sequence). The CDR3 runs 15 residues. Trimming took 5 bases from V and 0 from J, leaving 8 bases between them.

The table lists this clone with a few counts. A much larger clonotype is one base distant, so this may be a read error. V is TRBV2 and J is TRBJ2-1, with 10 bases fitting TRBD2. The CDR3 runs 14 residues. V lost 6 bases, J lost 2 bases, and 1 base stayed unmatched. Germline V gene sequence: CDR1 SNHLY, CDR2 FYNNEI. CDR3 in DNA: TGTGCCAGCAGACTAGCGGGGCCCTACAATGAGCAGTTCTTC. This codes for CASRLAGPYNEQFF.